The 32 T cell receptor beta chains below come from one sample, sequenced in a study of CXCR3-negative and CXCR3-positive naive CD8 T cells. Overall study results and limits: More hydrophobic TRB CDR3s were found in CXCR3-positive naive cells than in CXCR3-negative naive cells.

These receptors' antigens are unknown. Preparation of TRB cDNA libraries relied on 5' RACE carrying UMI labels. TCRdb reprocessed the 5' RACE reads and stores each CDR3 protein as one record, lacking DNA. In all, the sample yields 85,000 to 120,000 distinct CDR3 sequences. Material for sequencing was naive CXCR3+ CD8+ T cells from blood. Subset here: CD45RO-CCR7+CD27+CD95- naive CD8+ T cells expressing CXCR3 (TNR3+). The source is a human donor in good health. Some clones in this sample may be carry-over from other donors' samples.

The rearrangement joins TRBV28 to TRBJ1-1; TCRdb selects TRBD1, and the lack of DNA leaves this call unchecked. The germline V gene encodes CDR1 MDHEN and CDR2 SYDVKM. The CDR3 is made up of 15 amino acids. The CDR3 loop is CASSLGDSQNTEAFF.

V usage is TRBV14 and J usage is TRBJ2-3; the D call of TRBD1 rests on TCRdb alone, since no DNA is present to check it. The CDR3 length is 16 residues. CDR1 is SGHDN, CDR2 FVKESK, per germline. The CDR3 spells CASSQRTWGESDTQYF.

The V gene is TRBV10-3, the J gene TRBJ2-5. In germline, CDR1 is ENHRY, CDR2 SYGVKD. CDR3 length: 15 amino acids. The CDR3 sequence: CAISESEMGQETQYF.

The V gene is TRBV10-3, the J gene TRBJ2-7. The CDR3 covers 12 residues. Germline CDR1 reads ENHRY; CDR2 reads SYGVKD. The CDR3 region is CAISDSSYEQYF.

The V call is TRBV29-1, the J call TRBJ2-7; TCRdb picks TRBD1, but there is no DNA to check that call. The germline gives CDR1 SQVTM, CDR2 ANQGSEA. The length of the CDR3 is 15 residues. Here the CDR3 reads CSVVKGDRTTYEQYF.

V is TRBV29-1 and J is TRBJ2-7; TCRdb reports TRBD1, a call that lacks DNA to check it against. CDR1 and CDR2 (germline): SQVTM, ANQGSEA. This CDR3 contains 13 residues. This CDR3 reads CSVETGVSYEQYF.

J is TRBJ1-5 and V is TRBV4-1; TCRdb indicates TRBD1, and absent DNA this call remains unverified. Germline CDR1 is MGHRA and CDR2 is YSYEKL. The CDR3 is 13 residues long. CDR3 in amino acids: CASSQWANQPQHF.

The chain uses TRBV20-1 and TRBJ2-1. This CDR3 is built from 11 residues. CDR1 DFQATT and CDR2 SNEGSKA come from the germline V gene (reference sequence). The CDR3 sequence: CSAREVNEQFF.

The rearrangement joins TRBV28 to TRBJ2-1. The CDR3 is made up of 16 amino acids. In germline, CDR1 is MDHEN, CDR2 SYDVKM. The CDR3 here is CASSPRTGSSYNEQFF.

This chain connects TRBV11-2 to TRBJ2-1; TCRdb gives TRBD2 as the D gene, but with no DNA this cannot be confirmed. This CDR3 region has 15 residues. Germline V gives CDR1 SGHAT, CDR2 FQNNGV. The CDR3 region is CASSFGSGYYNEQFF.

The chain has TRBV7-3 and TRBJ2-1; the D call from TCRdb, TRBD1, cannot be confirmed without DNA. The CDR3 extends over 13 amino acids. CDR1 and CDR2 from the germline V gene are SGHTA and FQGTGA. CDR3 region: CASSPFGGHEQFF.

The CDR3 is CASSVGGSLPSGANVLTF. J is TRBJ2-6 and V is TRBV9; the TCRdb call, TRBD2, lacks DNA for checking. CDR1 is SGDLS, CDR2 YYNGEE, per germline. The CDR3 extends over 18 amino acids. The variable domain in full, with the rest retrieved from reference TRBV9 and TRBJ2-6, is DSGVTQTPKHLITATGQRVTLRCSPRSGDLSVYWYQQSLDQGLQFLIQYYNGEERAKGNILERFSAQQFPDLHSELNLSSLELGDSALYFCASSVGGSLPSGANVLTFGAGSRLTVL.

The V call is TRBV20-1, the J call TRBJ2-7; TCRdb indicates TRBD1, and absent DNA this call remains unverified. Germline CDR1 DFQATT, CDR2 SNEGSKA (reference sequence). The CDR3 extends over 14 amino acids. The CDR3 here is CSARTRQGSYEQYF.

The chain employs TRBV28 and TRBJ2-3; TCRdb's D call, TRBD2, is unchecked because there is no DNA. Germline CDR1 is MDHEN and CDR2 is SYDVKM. The CDR3 length is 18 residues. Here the CDR3 reads CASSFHLGLAEGTDTQYF. Looking up the rest from reference TRBV28 and TRBJ2-3 gives the full variable domain: DVKVTQSSRYLVKRTGEKVFLECVQDMDHENMFWYRQDPGLGLRLIYFSYDVKMKEKGDIPEGYSVSREKKERFSLILESASTNQTSMYLCASSFHLGLAEGTDTQYFGPGTRLTVL.

The rearrangement joins TRBV2 to TRBJ2-2; there is no DNA to check the TCRdb D call of TRBD1. CDR1 and CDR2 (germline): SNHLY, FYNNEI. The CDR3 spans 19 residues. CDR3 amino acids: CASSEALGAVIANTGELFF.

The chain is built from TRBV12-3 or TRBV12-4 and TRBJ1-5; without DNA, the TCRdb call of TRBD1 cannot be checked. The CDR3 spans 13 residues. The CDR3 here is CASSHQGRQPQHF.

This rearrangement joins TRBV14 to TRBJ2-7; the TRBD2 assignment by TCRdb is unverifiable without DNA. The CDR3 runs 15 residues. Germline CDR1 is SGHDN and CDR2 is FVKESK. The CDR3 reads CASRITGPPAHEQYF.

This rearrangement joins TRBV7-9 to TRBJ1-5. This CDR3 comprises 15 residues. Germline loops: CDR1 SEHNR, CDR2 FQNEAQ (reference sequence). This chain's CDR3 is CASSLGEGSIQPQHF.

This chain connects TRBV6-5 to TRBJ2-2; TCRdb indicates TRBD1, and absent DNA this call remains unverified. There are 16 residues in the CDR3. The germline gives CDR1 MNHEY, CDR2 SVGAGI. CDR3 residues: CASSYYGTGGTGELFF.

The chain links TRBV28 to TRBJ2-1; the TRBD2 assignment by TCRdb is unverifiable without DNA. Germline CDR1 and CDR2: MDHEN and SYDVKM. CDR3 size: 15 residues. Here the CDR3 reads CASSLLANSYNEQFF.

This sequence joins TRBV12-3 or TRBV12-4 and TRBJ1-1. This CDR3 spans 12 amino acids. CDR3 sequence: CASSFMGTEAFF.

CDR3 protein: CASSYSRNTEAFF. The chain couples TRBV6-5 to TRBJ1-1. Germline CDR1 reads MNHEY; CDR2 reads SVGAGI. This CDR3 spans 13 amino acids.

The V gene is TRBV12-3 or TRBV12-4, the J gene TRBJ2-7; TCRdb's D call of TRBD2 is untestable without DNA. The CDR3 has 14 residues. CDR3 sequence: CASSLGQAPYEQYF.

The genes are TRBV9 and TRBJ2-5; no DNA is available, so the TRBD2 call from TCRdb remains unchecked. CDR3 size: 16 residues. From germline, CDR1 is SGDLS and CDR2 YYNGEE. The chain's CDR3 is CPSSAYEAGVSETQYF.

The chain links TRBV15 to TRBJ2-2. The CDR3 has 14 amino acids. Germline V gives CDR1 LNHNV, CDR2 YYDKDF (reference sequence). The CDR3 loop is CATSREAEAGELFF.

The CDR3 sequence is CASSQDQGPSYEQYF. The chain combines TRBV14 with TRBJ2-7; TCRdb picks TRBD1, but there is no DNA to check that call. This CDR3 is 15 amino acids long. Germline CDR1 and CDR2: SGHDN and FVKESK.

The genes are TRBV29-1 and TRBJ2-7; TCRdb picks TRBD1, but there is no DNA to check that call. The CDR3 covers 12 residues. Germline loops: CDR1 SQVTM, CDR2 ANQGSEA. This CDR3 reads CSVVTGGYEQYF.

The chain joins TRBV19 to TRBJ2-1; without DNA, the TCRdb call of TRBD2 cannot be checked. Germline assignment: CDR1 LNHDA and CDR2 SQIVND (reference sequence). The CDR3 is 15 residues long. The CDR3 here is CASSIASGSIDEQFF.

The chain couples TRBV20-1 to TRBJ2-7; TCRdb's D call, TRBD1, is unchecked because there is no DNA. Germline lookup yields CDR1 DFQATT and CDR2 SNEGSKA (reference sequence). CDR3 length equals 16 residues. The CDR3 spells CSASGGTVDPRLEQYF.

The chain employs TRBV7-9 and TRBJ2-2; TCRdb picks TRBD1, but there is no DNA to check that call. The CDR3 runs 16 residues. Germline-derived CDR1 and CDR2 are SEHNR and FQNEAQ (reference sequence). CDR3 amino acids: CASRPSVVGQAGELFF.

The chain couples TRBV7-6 to TRBJ2-1; no DNA is available, so the TRBD1 call from TCRdb remains unchecked. Germline assignment: CDR1 SGHVS and CDR2 FNYEAQ. The CDR3 is 17 amino acids. CDR3 amino acids: CASSYGGNTDKDNEQFF.

The chain combines TRBV6-1 with TRBJ1-2; checking the TCRdb D call of TRBD1 is not possible without DNA. CDR3 size: 18 residues. Germline values: CDR1 MNHNS, CDR2 SASEGT. CDR3 protein: CASSERSGKPFTNYGYTF.